Given below is one T cell receptor beta chain in context. V shed 1 base, J shed 6 bases, and the junction held 10 bases outside the gene matches. Germline loops: CDR1 MGHRA, CDR2 YSYEKL. This CDR3 has 16 amino acids. The data were taken from a study of cytomegalovirus exposure and HLA in healthy donors. Researchers ran the PCR with 60 Vbeta and 13 Jbeta primers. The protocol was immunoSEQ multiplex PCR, while the TCRdb copy is restricted to in-frame clones and leaves out a portion. The sample includes about 300,000 clones, approximately 90% of them seen just once. The V gene is TRBV4-1, the J gene TRBJ2-3, with 7 nucleotides matching TRBD2. The sample consisted of PBMCs. This clonotype was sampled from a man in his forties in good health and CMV-seropositive. CDR3 amino acids: CASSQGLTSAWDTQYF. CDR3 nucleotide sequence: TGCGCCAGCAGCCAAGGTCTCACTAGCGCCTGGGATACGCAGTATTTT.